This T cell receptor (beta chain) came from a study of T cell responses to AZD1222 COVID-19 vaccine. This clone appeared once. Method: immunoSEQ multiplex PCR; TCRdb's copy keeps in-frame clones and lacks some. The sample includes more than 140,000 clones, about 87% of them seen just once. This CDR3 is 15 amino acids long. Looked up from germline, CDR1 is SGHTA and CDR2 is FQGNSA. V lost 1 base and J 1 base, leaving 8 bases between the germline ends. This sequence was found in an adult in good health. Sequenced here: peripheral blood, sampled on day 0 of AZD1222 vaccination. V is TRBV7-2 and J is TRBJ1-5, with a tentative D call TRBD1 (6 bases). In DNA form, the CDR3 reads TGTGCCAGCAGCTTAGTTACAGGGAGCAATCAGCCCCAGCATTTT. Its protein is CASSLVTGSNQPQHF.